This T cell receptor (beta chain) was identified during a study of beta chain features in type 1 diabetes (dated by TCRdb to the late 2010s). Background for the entire study: Mean age, gender distribution, total cell number and subset yield did not differ between patients and healthy donors. A total of 85 million to 140 million sorted cells were examined across all samples, and a strong correlation was observed between cell number per subset and RNA yield. In the study, TCRB repertoires of sorted circulating CD4+ T cell subsets from recently diagnosed type 1 diabetes patients were compared with those of matched healthy donors. Whereas all 28 donors provided naive and central memory subsets, regulatory and stem cell-like memory subsets were isolated from just 8 patients and roughly eight healthy donors.

Each donor gave one peripheral blood draw, approximately 100 mL on average, collected into heparinised tubes. A BD FACSAria II and a panel including CD45RO, CCR7, CD25, CD127, CD95 and CD27 were used to sort naive, central memory, regulatory and stem cell-like memory CD4+ T cells. A purity above 98% was achieved for all sorted populations. PBMCs were separated immediately by Lymphoprep density gradient centrifugation and were stained directly, without being cultured. To minimize batch effects, samples were stained and sorted in pairs, one healthy donor with one patient per experiment. The CDR3 numbers 10 residues from cysteine through phenylalanine. The kept DNA is CDR3 alone, 30 bases in frame from the first base. CDR1 and CDR2 (SNHLY, FYNNEI) derive from the germline V gene. V is pared back by 6 bases and J by 7 bases, with 4 bases lying between the germline termini. Broader findings and caveats from the paper: Because cDNA was sequenced instead of genomic DNA, activated cells with high expression could be over-represented, although the groups did not differ in activation or CD3 levels. Because the HLA sub-analyses included only small numbers of individuals, any influence of HLA type on TCRB rearrangement was left unresolved. Type 1 diabetes patients showed a moderate but significant shortening of TCRB CDR3 length in all four CD4+ subsets. At VDJ recombination sites, type 1 diabetes patients had fewer insertions and more deleted nucleotides, which implies abnormalities in thymic rearrangement. Naive, central memory and regulatory TCRB repertoires appeared more similar among patients than among healthy donors. PCR may preferentially amplify shorter templates, but because patient and control samples were amplified and corrected together, any resulting skew would affect both groups equally.

This clone was seen ten or more times. Its target antigen remains unknown. Qualities for individual bases were not recorded, and no much larger clone is one base off. The High Capacity cDNA Reverse Transcription Kit was used to reverse transcribe all of the isolated RNA, meaning that expressed TCRB transcripts were what got sequenced. Naive, central memory and regulatory T cell samples underwent deep immunoSEQ sequencing, averaging around 4 million total reads per sample. Sorted cells were lysed in RLT buffer and RNA was extracted with DNase-treated RNeasy Micro or Mini kits, depending on cell number. To prevent cross-contamination, each cell subset was processed individually, whereas patient and healthy donor samples were processed jointly. Using the immunoSEQ multiplex PCR, TCRB sequences were amplified from cDNA into 87-bp fragments spanning the CDR3 region. Amplicons were sequenced on the Illumina HiSeq platform. Concerning the study's data processing: Synthetic template baselines were used to correct PCR bias computationally, reads within Hamming distance 2 were collapsed, and singletons that could not be merged were discarded. Reads were aligned against IMGT to assign V, D and J genes, CDR3 length and insertions or deletions at six rearrangement sites. Within each subset, clonotype counts were normalized to sorted cell number, after which true diversity and Gini coefficients were computed with the tcR R package. Repertoire sharing was quantified using the overlap coefficient calculated on TCRB nucleotide sequences. Held by TCRdb, this immuneACCESS table contains in-frame sequences only and omits some clones. Under half of the omission traces to an unresolved V gene where checked; the cause of the rest is unknown. Clonal size and the V and J genes are those of that table, whereas D and trimming came from the DNA. This sample holds more than 100,000 clones; over 15% were observed only once. Approximately 2.3% of the sample lies in the top ten.

This receptor chain uses TRBV2 and TRBJ2-1, with no D gene named confidently. This TCR was sampled from a man aged 25-45 years with type 1 diabetes. The sequenced sample was central memory CD4+ T cells from blood. CDR3 protein: CASSENEQFF. The DNA sequence is as follows: TGTGCCAGCAGCGAGAATGAGCAGTTCTTC.